This TCR beta chain derives from a study of cytomegalovirus exposure and HLA in healthy donors. Notes on the study in general: Rare sequences made up most TCRs, while some public TCRs were found in many donors. Association with HLA alleles at 0.05 false discovery rate was found for around 15,000 TCR beta sequences in a later analysis. V- and J-gene trimming in TCR beta was tied to a missense DCLRE1C variant by an analysis performed later.

With 0 bases removed from V and 0 bases from J, the gap between germline ends came to 6 bases. This CDR3 has 14 amino acids. Germline assignment: CDR1 KGHSH and CDR2 LQKENI. This clone has a single count. The antigen is unknown. PCR was performed using 60 Vbeta and 13 Jbeta primers. Profiling relied on immunoSEQ multiplex PCR, and the TCRdb table lists in-frame clones only, not all of them. This sample has around 68,000 clones; roughly 87% occur once, and the top ten carry about 11%. This TCR was sampled from a female donor in good health and CMV-seronegative. Sequencing was carried out using PBMCs. The rearrangement joins TRBV18 to TRBJ2-7; D is unresolved. The DNA for the CDR3 is TGTGCCAGCTCACCACCGGCCGACTCCTACGAGCAGTACTTC. Amino acid sequence: CASSPPADSYEQYF.